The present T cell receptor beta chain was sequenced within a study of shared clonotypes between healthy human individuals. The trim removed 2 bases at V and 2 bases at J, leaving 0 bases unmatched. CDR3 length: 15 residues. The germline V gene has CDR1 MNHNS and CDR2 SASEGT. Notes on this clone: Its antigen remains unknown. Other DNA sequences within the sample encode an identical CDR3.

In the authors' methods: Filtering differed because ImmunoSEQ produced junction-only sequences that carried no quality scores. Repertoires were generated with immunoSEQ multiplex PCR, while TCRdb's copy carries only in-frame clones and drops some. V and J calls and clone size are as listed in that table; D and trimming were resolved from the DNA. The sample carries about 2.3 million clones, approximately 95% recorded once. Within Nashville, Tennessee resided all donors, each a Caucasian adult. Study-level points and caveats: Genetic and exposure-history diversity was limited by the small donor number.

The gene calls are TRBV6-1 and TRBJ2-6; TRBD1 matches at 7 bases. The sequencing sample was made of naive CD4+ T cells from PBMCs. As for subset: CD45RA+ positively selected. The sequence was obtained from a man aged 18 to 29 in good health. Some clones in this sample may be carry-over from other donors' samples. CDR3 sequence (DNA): TGTGCCAGCAGTGAACAGGGGGCTGGGGCCAACGTCCTGACTTTC. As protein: CASSEQGAGANVLTF.